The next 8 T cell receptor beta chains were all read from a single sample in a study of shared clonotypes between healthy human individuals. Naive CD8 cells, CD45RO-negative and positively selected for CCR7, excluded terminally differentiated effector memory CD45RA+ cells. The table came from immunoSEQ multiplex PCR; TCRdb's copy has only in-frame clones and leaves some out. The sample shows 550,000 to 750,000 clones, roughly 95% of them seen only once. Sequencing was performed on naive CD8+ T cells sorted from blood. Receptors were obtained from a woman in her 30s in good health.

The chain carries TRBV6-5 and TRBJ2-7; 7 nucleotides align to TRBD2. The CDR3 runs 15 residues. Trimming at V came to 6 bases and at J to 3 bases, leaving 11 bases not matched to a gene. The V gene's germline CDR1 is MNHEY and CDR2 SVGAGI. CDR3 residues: CASRRREGRYYEQYF. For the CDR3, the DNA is TGTGCCAGCAGGAGGAGGGAGGGAAGATACTACGAGCAGTACTTC.

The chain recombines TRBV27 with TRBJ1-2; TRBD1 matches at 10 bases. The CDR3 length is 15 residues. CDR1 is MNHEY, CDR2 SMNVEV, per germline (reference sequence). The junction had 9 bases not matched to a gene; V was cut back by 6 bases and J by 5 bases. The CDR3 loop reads CASRPGQGILYGYTF. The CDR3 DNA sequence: TGTGCCAGCAGACCGGGACAGGGGATCCTTTATGGCTACACCTTC.

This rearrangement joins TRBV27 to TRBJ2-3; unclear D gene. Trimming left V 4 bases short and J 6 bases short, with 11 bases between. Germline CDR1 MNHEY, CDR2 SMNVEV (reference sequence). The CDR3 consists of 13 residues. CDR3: CASSSERRDTQYF. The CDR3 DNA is TGTGCCAGCAGTTCTGAGAGGCGGGATACGCAGTATTTT.

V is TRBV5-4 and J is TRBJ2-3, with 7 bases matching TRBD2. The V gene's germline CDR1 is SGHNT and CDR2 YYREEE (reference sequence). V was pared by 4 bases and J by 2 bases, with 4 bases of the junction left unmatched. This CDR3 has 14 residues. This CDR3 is CASSPGGITDTQYF. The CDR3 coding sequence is TGTGCCAGCAGCCCGGGAGGTATCACAGATACGCAGTATTTT.

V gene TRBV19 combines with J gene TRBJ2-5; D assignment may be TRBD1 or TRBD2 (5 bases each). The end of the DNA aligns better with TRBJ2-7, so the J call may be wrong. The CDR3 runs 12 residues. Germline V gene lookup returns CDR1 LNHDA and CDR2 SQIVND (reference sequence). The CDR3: CASGQGAYEQYF. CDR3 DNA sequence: TGTGCCAGTGGGCAGGGAGCCTACGAGCAGTACTTC.

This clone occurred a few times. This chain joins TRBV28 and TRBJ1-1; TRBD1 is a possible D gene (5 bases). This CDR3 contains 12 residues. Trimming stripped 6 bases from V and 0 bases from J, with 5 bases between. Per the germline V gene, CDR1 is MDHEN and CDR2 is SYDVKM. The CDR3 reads CASRGLNTEAFF. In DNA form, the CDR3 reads TGTGCCAGCAGGGGGCTGAACACTGAAGCTTTCTTT.

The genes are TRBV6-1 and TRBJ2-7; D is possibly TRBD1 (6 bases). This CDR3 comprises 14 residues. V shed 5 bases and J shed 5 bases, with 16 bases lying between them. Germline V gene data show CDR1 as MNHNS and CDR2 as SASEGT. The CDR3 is CASSYTGQSNEQYF. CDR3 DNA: TGTGCCAGCAGTTATACGGGACAAAGCAACGAGCAGTACTTC.

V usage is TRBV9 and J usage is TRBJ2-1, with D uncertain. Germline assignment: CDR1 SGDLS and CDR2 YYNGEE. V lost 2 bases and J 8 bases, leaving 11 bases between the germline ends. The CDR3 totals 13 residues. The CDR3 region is CASSVNTRYEQFF. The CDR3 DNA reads TGTGCCAGCAGCGTGAATACGAGGTATGAGCAGTTCTTC.